Listed below are T cell receptor beta chains from one sample, sequenced in a study of blood T cell repertoires in COVID-19. Measured with immunoSEQ multiplex PCR; TCRdb has only the in-frame clones, and not every one. The table records under 400,000 clones, just over 85% of them present only once. What was sequenced was PBMCs or T cells enriched from blood (not recorded which). All receptors derive from a woman aged 40 to 50 with acute COVID-19. The CDR3 runs from the conserved cysteine through the conserved F or W. The D gene is left open where the match is weak. For some rows the clone size is stated as once, few or many, or as a class when expanded; others skip it.

J gene	D gene	V gene	clone size	CDR3 protein	CDR3 DNA
TRBJ1-2	TRBD1	TRBV5-1	.	CASSLVPGTEIYGYTF	TGCGCCAGCAGCTTGGTGCCCGGGACAGAAATTTATGGCTACACCTTC
TRBJ2-7	.	TRBV3-1/TRBV3-2	.	CASSLSTDRSYEQYF	TGTGCCAGCAGCCTCTCAACGGACAGATCCTACGAGCAGTACTTC
TRBJ1-6	TRBD1	TRBV19	.	CASSIAGQENSPLHF	TGTGCCAGTAGTATTGCGGGACAGGAAAATTCACCCCTCCACTTT
TRBJ1-1	TRBD1	TRBV27	.	CASSLSGTGGAVRAFF	TGTGCCAGCAGTCTTTCCGGGACAGGGGGGGCGGTGAGAGCTTTCTTT
TRBJ2-5	TRBD1	TRBV10-3	.	CAISESKGQGAETQYF	TGTGCCATCAGTGAGTCGAAGGGACAGGGGGCGGAGACCCAGTACTTC
TRBJ2-2	.	TRBV4-2	.	CASSQDVEPTGELFF	TGTGCCAGCAGCCAAGATGTAGAGCCAACCGGGGAGCTGTTTTTT
TRBJ1-2	TRBD1	TRBV7-3	.	CASSPQGRQGPHGYTF	TGTGCCAGCAGCCCACAGGGACGACAGGGGCCACATGGCTACACCTTC
TRBJ1-1	TRBD1	TRBV29-1	.	CSVRGLMNTEAFF	TGCAGCGTTAGGGGGCTCATGAACACTGAAGCTTTCTTT
TRBJ2-1	TRBD2	TRBV5-1	once	CASFSGSSYNEQFF	TGCGCCAGCTTTAGCGGGAGCTCCTACAATGAGCAGTTCTTC
TRBJ2-5	.	TRBV7-2	.	CASSRTGGRETQYF	TGTGCCAGCAGCCGGACGGGGGGCAGAGAGACCCAGTACTTC
TRBJ2-6	.	TRBV14	.	CASSQVWPSGANVLTF	TGTGCCAGCAGCCAGGTATGGCCCTCTGGGGCCAACGTCCTGACTTTC
TRBJ1-4	TRBD1	TRBV28	.	CASSLAGQGAVGEKLFF	TGTGCCAGCAGTTTAGCGGGACAGGGGGCAGTGGGTGAAAAACTGTTTTTT
TRBJ1-2	.	TRBV27	.	CASSLAGANYGYTF	TGTGCCAGCAGTTTGGCGGGAGCTAACTATGGCTACACCTTC
TRBJ2-1	TRBD1	TRBV24-1	.	CATSDDTTGGFEQFF	TGTGCCACCAGTGATGACACCACAGGGGGATTTGAGCAGTTCTTC
TRBJ1-2	TRBD1	TRBV28	.	CASSLQGDYGYTF	TGTGCCAGCAGTTTACAGGGGGACTATGGCTACACCTTC
TRBJ1-1	.	TRBV6-1	once	CASSETGNTEAFF	TGTGCCAGCAGTGAGACGGGGAACACTGAAGCTTTCTTT
TRBJ1-1	.	TRBV4-3	.	CASSQDGQGNTEAFF	TGCGCCAGCAGCCAAGACGGGCAGGGAAACACTGAAGCTTTCTTT
TRBJ2-5	TRBD2	TRBV25-1	.	CASSDPGGIPQETQYF	TGTGCCAGCAGTGACCCGGGGGGGATCCCCCAAGAGACCCAGTACTTC
TRBJ1-3	.	TRBV12-3/TRBV12-4	.	CASSPGERPIYF	TGTGCCAGCAGTCCCGGCGAGCGGCCGATATATTTT
TRBJ1-2	.	TRBV18	.	CASSPGGAGSGYTF	TGTGCCAGCTCACCAGGCGGGGCGGGAAGTGGCTACACCTTC
TRBJ2-1	TRBD2	TRBV3-1/TRBV3-2	.	CASSQGASGGRKMFF	TGTGCCAGCAGCCAAGGTGCTAGCGGGGGGCGGAAAATGTTCTTC
TRBJ1-2	.	TRBV7-3	.	CASSLQGNYGYTF	TGTGCCAGCAGCTTACAGGGAAACTATGGCTACACCTTC
TRBJ2-5	.	TRBV7-2	.	CASSSRVETQYF	TGTGCCAGCAGCTCCAGGGTTGAGACCCAGTACTTC
TRBJ2-3	TRBD2	TRBV4-2	.	CASSQSLTGGDTDTQYF	TGTGCCAGCAGCCAATCTCTGACGGGAGGGGACACAGATACGCAGTATTTT
TRBJ2-3	TRBD2	TRBV4-2	few	CASSPYSTSGGARDTQYF	TGTGCCAGCAGCCCCTATTCGACTAGCGGGGGGGCCCGAGATACGCAGTATTTT
TRBJ2-7	TRBD1	TRBV7-4	once	CASSSGQELPRDEQYF	TGTGCCAGCAGCAGCGGACAGGAACTCCCTCGGGACGAGCAGTACTTC